This TCR beta chain was sequenced during a study of blood T cell repertoires in COVID-19. Study-wide background: Both acute and convalescent COVID-19 samples were obtained from the United States, Italy and Spain. PBMCs, B-cell-depleted T cells, or T cells provided the cDNA or gDNA that made up the material.

In the original analysis: Reference gene primer amplification in the assay estimated nucleated cell counts. Data came from immunoSEQ multiplex PCR; TCRdb stores just in-frame clones and leaves some out. The DNA was the basis for D and trimming; V, J and clone size are from that table. The sample records over 250,000 clones, 83% being singletons. CDR1 is LNHDA, CDR2 SQIVND, per germline (reference sequence). The CDR3 covers 13 residues. V gave up 4 bases and J gave up 7 bases, with 14 bases separating them. Sequencing used peripheral blood. V gene TRBV19 combines with J gene TRBJ2-7, with D unclear. The clonotype originates from a woman between 50 and 59 years old who had recovered from COVID-19. CDR3 protein: CASSTREAREQYF. As DNA, the CDR3 is TGTGCCAGTAGTACCAGAGAAGCGAGGGAGCAGTACTTC.